This T cell receptor (beta chain) was retrieved from a study of blood T cells in healthy people across ages. Study conclusions and caveats: A greater number of naive CD4+ cells and higher diversity distinguished long-lived donors from aged donors. Observed TCR beta diversity per million T cells went down as age went up. This fall followed a roughly linear course with age.

PCR was performed a second time for about 6 to 12 cycles using a sample-barcoded 5' primer and a J-beta primer mix. Each cDNA molecule carried a tag from a template-switch adaptor that contained 12 random nucleotides. Each CDR3 protein is one row after TCRdb ran MiXCR on the 5' RACE reads. Among fewer than 950,000 distinct CDR3 sequences listed, 30% to 45% were seen once. The donors, all healthy, were Caucasians living in Russia, aged 6 to 90. In regard to this clonotype: Its antigen is not identified.

Trimming removed 0 bases from V and 0 bases from J; junction bases left unmatched: 5. The CDR3 contains 16 residues. The V gene's germline CDR1 is SGDLS and CDR2 YYNGEE. Source material: blood. The genes are TRBV9 and TRBJ1-1; 7 bases line up with TRBD1. The sequence derives from a man aged 18 to 29 in good health. The CDR3 sequence is CASSVATQGVNTEAFF. CDR3 sequence (DNA): TGTGCCAGCAGCGTAGCTACGCAGGGGGTGAACACTGAAGCTTTCTTT.